This T cell receptor (beta chain) was profiled in a study of cytomegalovirus exposure and HLA in healthy donors. Overall study context: HLA-typed donors contributed 65 million to 95 million unique TCRs, which were held in an early data release.

Whole-study results and caveats: Among TCR beta chains of equal frequency, HLA-associated ones were more clonally expanded in a later analysis.

Of note for this clone: Its antigen is as yet unknown.

A multiplex PCR was run with 60 Vbeta primers and 13 Jbeta primers. The method was immunoSEQ multiplex PCR; TCRdb's version includes in-frame clones alone and lacks a portion of them. The table records tens of thousands of clones, 60% to 80% of them present only once. This CDR3 is built from 15 residues. Trimming took 3 bases from V and 6 from J; bases not matched to a gene: 5. The V gene's germline CDR1 is MNHEY and CDR2 SMNVEV (reference sequence). Sequencing used PBMCs. This chain joins TRBV27 and TRBJ1-4, with TRBD1 matching 9 bases. This TCR was sampled from a woman aged 40 to 50 in good health and CMV-seropositive. CDR3 coding DNA: TGTGCCAGCAGTTTCGGGACAGGGTCGGATGAAAAACTGTTTTTT. It is translated as CASSFGTGSDEKLFF.